This T cell receptor (beta chain) stems from a study of T cells in Graves' hyperthyroidism and ophthalmopathy. This clonotype occurred many times. From RNA transcripts, TCR beta CDR3 regions were amplified. In the first-round RT-PCR of the TCR CDR3, the HTBI primer set was used. Using its own MiXCR run on the multiplex PCR reads, TCRdb lists one record per CDR3 protein. The profile shows around 340,000 distinct CDR3 sequences, roughly 14% of them singletons. The trim removed 7 bases at V and 0 bases at J, leaving 20 bases unmatched. Germline V gene data show CDR1 as SNHLY and CDR2 as FYNNEI. The CDR3 is made up of 19 amino acids.

This sequence joins TRBV2 and TRBJ2-7; 8 nucleotides match TRBD2. This receptor was identified in a woman in her twenties or thirties with Graves' hyperthyroidism. The specimen sequenced was blood. The CDR3 sequence is CASTLRSRAGVMSSYEQYF. The CDR3 DNA reads TGTGCCAGCACTCTGAGGTCTAGAGCGGGAGTCATGAGCTCCTACGAGCAGTACTTC. Drawing the rest from reference TRBV2 and TRBJ2-7, the complete variable domain is EPEVTQTPSHQVTQMGQEVILRCVPISNHLYFYWYRQILGQKVEFLVSFYNNEISEKSEIFDDQFSVERPDGSNFTLKIRSTKLEDSAMYFCASTLRSRAGVMSSYEQYFGPGTRLTVT.